This T cell receptor beta chain originates from a study of T cells in Graves' hyperthyroidism and ophthalmopathy. Authors of the study amplified TCR beta CDR3 regions from RNA transcripts. In the first-round RT-PCR of the TCR CDR3, the HTBI primer set was used. TCRdb processed the multiplex PCR reads anew with MiXCR; each CDR3 protein has one entry. Of 800,000 or so distinct CDR3 sequences in the sample, roughly 37% were seen once. Approximately 9.3 ml of fresh peripheral blood supplied the PBMCs. The source is a man between 18 and 35 years old with Graves' hyperthyroidism. Sequencing was carried out using blood.

CDR3: CASSLSAVNTGELFF. The CDR3 DNA reads TGCGCCAGCAGCTTGTCGGCGGTAAACACCGGGGAGCTGTTTTTT. The rearrangement joins TRBV5-1 to TRBJ2-2; D not certain. This CDR3 is 15 amino acids long. The V gene's germline CDR1 is SGHRS and CDR2 YFSETQ. V was cut by 1 base and J by 2 bases, with 9 bases left in between.